The table lists the clone carrying this T cell receptor (beta chain) with a few counts. The target antigen is unknown. The data derive from a study of CD8 T cells in ankylosing spondylitis. Study-level points and caveats: Matched ankylosing spondylitis synovial fluid reportedly contained a significantly enriched population of disease-linked clones. Some motif variants were previously reported in reactive arthritis synovial fluid and blood. Roughly eight highly homologous variants formed a TCR beta motif that appeared characteristic of ankylosing spondylitis blood.

Quantitative 5'-RACE was performed with molecular barcodes, and it yielded the TCR beta libraries. Using its own MiXCR run on the 5' RACE reads, TCRdb lists one record per CDR3 protein. This table has about 150,000 distinct CDR3 sequences, around 32% appearing once. From germline, CDR1 is MDHEN and CDR2 SYDVKM. Trimming removed 7 bases from V and 0 bases from J, with 10 bases in between. The CDR3 runs 13 residues. The chain recombines TRBV28 with TRBJ2-7; TRBD2 is a possible D gene (5 bases). Sequenced: synovial fluid, either unsorted or a sorted T cell fraction (not recorded which). This clonotype was sampled from a male donor with ankylosing spondylitis. This CDR3 reads CASIRGDSYEQYF. In DNA, the CDR3 is TGTGCCAGCATCCGGGGAGACTCCTACGAGCAGTACTTC.